This T cell receptor beta chain was captured by sequencing in a study of identical twins' blood T cells. About this clonotype: A read error is possible here, since a much larger clone lies one base away.

The CDR3 contains 15 residues. Germline assignment: CDR1 DFQATT and CDR2 SNEGSKA (reference sequence). Three pairs of healthy female monozygous twins were the donors. One entry per CDR3 protein, called by TCRdb with MiXCR from the 5' RACE reads. The sample holds about 370,000 distinct CDR3 sequences, over 25% seen once. The chain is built from TRBV20-1 and TRBJ2-2, with 10 bases identical to TRBD2. The sequenced sample consisted of PBMCs. This TCR derives from a woman between 18 and 55 years old in good health. CDR3 amino acids: CSARDLAGDTGELVF. The CDR3 region has the DNA TGCAGTGCTAGAGATCTAGCGGGGGACACCGGGGAGCTGGTTTTT.